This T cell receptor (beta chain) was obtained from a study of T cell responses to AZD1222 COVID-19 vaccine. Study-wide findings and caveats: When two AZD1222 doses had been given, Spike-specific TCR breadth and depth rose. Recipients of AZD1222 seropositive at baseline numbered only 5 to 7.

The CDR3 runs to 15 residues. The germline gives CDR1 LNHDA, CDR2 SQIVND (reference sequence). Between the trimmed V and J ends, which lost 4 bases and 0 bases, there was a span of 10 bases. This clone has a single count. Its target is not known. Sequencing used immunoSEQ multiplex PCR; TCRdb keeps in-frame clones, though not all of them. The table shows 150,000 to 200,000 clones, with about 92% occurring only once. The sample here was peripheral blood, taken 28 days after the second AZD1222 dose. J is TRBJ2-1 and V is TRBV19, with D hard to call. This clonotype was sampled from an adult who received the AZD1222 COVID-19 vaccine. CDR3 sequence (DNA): TGTGCCAGTAGTACCTCGGCAGTCTCCTACAATGAGCAGTTCTTC. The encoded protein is CASSTSAVSYNEQFF.